A selection of T cell receptor beta chains follows, all from one sample in a study of cytomegalovirus exposure and HLA in healthy donors. The table came from immunoSEQ multiplex PCR; TCRdb's copy has only in-frame clones and leaves some out. The sample holds 100,000 to 150,000 clones; roughly 78% are singletons and the top ten take approximately 3.8%. The sequenced sample consisted of PBMCs. Source of these receptors: a man aged 30-40 years in good health and CMV-seronegative. CDR3s include the opening cysteine and the closing phenylalanine or tryptophan. A D gene is named only where the DNA matches it firmly. Clone size appears in some rows only: once, few, many, or a class for an expanded clone.

D: TRBD1; J: TRBJ2-2; size: few; V: TRBV7-6; DNA: TGTGCCAGCAGCAACAGGGGGCGCGACACCGGGGAGCTGTTTTTT; CDR3: CASSNRGRDTGELFF
D: TRBD2; J: TRBJ2-3; size: -; V: TRBV5-1; DNA: TGCGCCAGCAGCTTGGCCCTAGCGGGGAGCACAGATACGCAGTATTTT; CDR3: CASSLALAGSTDTQYF
D: -; J: TRBJ2-5; size: once; V: TRBV11-2; DNA: TGTGCCGGCAGCTTAGAGAAGGGACTGAGGGGAGAGACCCAGTACTTC; CDR3: CAGSLEKGLRGETQYF
D: -; J: TRBJ1-5; size: -; V: TRBV2; DNA: TGTGCCAGCAGTCTCGAGGGGGGGGGAGATCAGCCCCAGCATTTT; CDR3: CASSLEGGGDQPQHF
D: -; J: TRBJ2-2; size: -; V: TRBV10-3; DNA: TGTGCCATCAGTGAGTCGAGACAGCTCGTAGAGCTGTTTTTT; CDR3: CAISESRQLVELFF
D: -; J: TRBJ2-1; size: -; V: TRBV7-9; DNA: TGTGCCAGCAGCTTAGCGGGGGACTCCCCCCACAATGAGCAGTTCTTC; CDR3: CASSLAGDSPHNEQFF
D: TRBD1; J: TRBJ2-3; size: few; V: TRBV5-1; DNA: TGCGCCAGCAGCACCGGGACAGTCACAGATACGCAGTATTTT; CDR3: CASSTGTVTDTQYF
D: TRBD1; J: TRBJ1-1; size: few; V: TRBV7-8; DNA: TGTGCCAGCAGCTTCCCCGGGACAGGTTCGAACACTGAAGCTTTCTTT; CDR3: CASSFPGTGSNTEAFF
D: -; J: TRBJ2-1; size: -; V: TRBV5-1; DNA: TGCGCCAGCAGCTTGGCCCCTTCTCGGGTTAACTCCTACAATGAGCAGTTCTTC; CDR3: CASSLAPSRVNSYNEQFF
D: TRBD1; J: TRBJ2-5; size: few; V: TRBV7-6; DNA: TGTGCCAGCAGCCTCGACAGGGGGCTAGAGACCCAGTACTTC; CDR3: CASSLDRGLETQYF
D: -; J: TRBJ2-2; size: few; V: TRBV7-8; DNA: TGTGCCAGCAGCTTAGGATACACGGGTCCTACCGGGGAGCTGTTTTTT; CDR3: CASSLGYTGPTGELFF
D: -; J: TRBJ2-3; size: -; V: TRBV7-3; DNA: TGTGCCAGCAGCTTATCCCCGGCAGATACGCAGTATTTT; CDR3: CASSLSPADTQYF
D: -; J: TRBJ1-1; size: -; V: TRBV11-3; DNA: TGTGCCAGCAGCCAAGGGGCCCAGGGTGGGGAAAATGAAGCTTTCTTT; CDR3: CASSQGAQGGENEAFF
D: -; J: TRBJ1-6; size: once; V: TRBV14; DNA: TGTGCCAGCAGTATCGGGAATTCACCCCTCCACTTT; CDR3: CASSIGNSPLHF
D: -; J: TRBJ2-3; size: -; V: TRBV5-6; DNA: TGTGCCAGCAGCTTGGAAAAGCGTTCCACAGATACGCAGTATTTT; CDR3: CASSLEKRSTDTQYF
D: -; J: TRBJ1-1; size: -; V: TRBV7-9; DNA: TGTTCCAGCAGCTTAGCATTAGGGGATGGGAACACTGAAGCTTTCTTT; CDR3: CSSSLALGDGNTEAFF
D: TRBD1; J: TRBJ2-7; size: -; V: TRBV5-1; DNA: TGCGCCAGCAGCTTGTCACAGGGGGACTTATACGAGCAGTACTTC; CDR3: CASSLSQGDLYEQYF
D: -; J: TRBJ2-3; size: -; V: TRBV19; DNA: TGTGCCAGTAGTATTCAGGGTGTTGGTACAGATACGCAGTATTTT; CDR3: CASSIQGVGTDTQYF
D: TRBD1; J: TRBJ1-6; size: few; V: TRBV7-8; DNA: TGTGCCAGCAGCTACCGGGACAGCCTCTCTAATTCACCCCTCCACTTT; CDR3: CASSYRDSLSNSPLHF
D: TRBD2; J: TRBJ2-7; size: -; V: TRBV7-9; DNA: TGTGCCAGCAGCTTATTCCTCGGGGGGGCCTACGAGCAGTACTTC; CDR3: CASSLFLGGAYEQYF
D: -; J: TRBJ2-7; size: -; V: TRBV27; DNA: TGTGCCAGCAGACCCGGGAACTCCTACGAGCAGTACTTC; CDR3: CASRPGNSYEQYF
D: -; J: TRBJ1-1; size: -; V: TRBV10-3; DNA: TGTGCCATCAGTGATGTCAGGTTTTCTGGGGCTTTCTTT; CDR3: CAISDVRFSGAFF
D: TRBD2; J: TRBJ2-1; size: -; V: TRBV19; DNA: TGTGCCAGTAGTTGGACCGGGACTAGCGGGGATTACAATGAGCAGTTCTTC; CDR3: CASSWTGTSGDYNEQFF
D: -; J: TRBJ2-7; size: -; V: TRBV25-1; DNA: TGTGCCAGCTCCGTGGGACACCCTCGACCCCCCTACGAGCAGTACTTC; CDR3: CASSVGHPRPPYEQYF
D: -; J: TRBJ2-7; size: -; V: TRBV11-2; DNA: TGTGCCAGCAGCCGTCAAGTTGGGACACCTTACGAGCAGTACTTC; CDR3: CASSRQVGTPYEQYF
D: TRBD1; J: TRBJ1-2; size: -; V: TRBV7-9; DNA: TGTGCCAGCAGCTTAGGGGACAGCTATGGCTACACCTTC; CDR3: CASSLGDSYGYTF
D: TRBD1; J: TRBJ2-3; size: -; V: TRBV11-2; DNA: TGTGCCAGCAGCTTAGAATTGGGACAGGGTTACACAGATACGCAGTATTTT; CDR3: CASSLELGQGYTDTQYF
D: TRBD2; J: TRBJ2-7; size: few; V: TRBV6-5; DNA: TGTGCCAGCAGCCGCGGACTAGCGGGGTTCGAGCAGTACTTC; CDR3: CASSRGLAGFEQYF
D: TRBD2; J: TRBJ2-7; size: -; V: TRBV11-1; DNA: TGTGCCAGCAGCTATCGGGGAGGGATTTCCTACGAGCAGTACTTC; CDR3: CASSYRGGISYEQYF
D: TRBD2; J: TRBJ2-5; size: -; V: TRBV7-8; DNA: TGTGCCAGCAGCCCACTAGCGGGGGGGCGGGAGACCCAGTACTTC; CDR3: CASSPLAGGRETQYF
D: TRBD1; J: TRBJ2-5; size: -; V: TRBV5-4; DNA: TGTGCCAGCAGCCCGGTGGGACAGGGTTTAGAGACCCAGTACTTC; CDR3: CASSPVGQGLETQYF
D: -; J: TRBJ1-1; size: -; V: TRBV4-1; DNA: TGCGCCAGCAGCCAAGGGGCGGGGAAGGCTTTCTTT; CDR3: CASSQGAGKAFF
D: TRBD1; J: TRBJ2-3; size: -; V: TRBV6-1; DNA: TGTGCCAGCACTTATGACAGGGGTACAGATACGCAGTATTTT; CDR3: CASTYDRGTDTQYF
D: TRBD1; J: TRBJ1-1; size: -; V: TRBV6-5; DNA: TGTGCCAGCAGTTGGGCCGGGACAGTGACTGAAGCTTTCTTT; CDR3: CASSWAGTVTEAFF
D: TRBD1; J: TRBJ2-7; size: -; V: TRBV30; DNA: TGTGCCTGGAGCGCGCCTCCGACAGGGGGCCGATACGAGCAGTACTTC; CDR3: CAWSAPPTGGRYEQYF
D: TRBD2; J: TRBJ2-2; size: few; V: TRBV7-2; DNA: TGTGCCAGCAGCTTAGGGTTTGGTAGCGGGGGCGGTAAGCTGTTTTTT; CDR3: CASSLGFGSGGGKLFF
D: TRBD1; J: TRBJ1-2; size: -; V: TRBV10-3; DNA: TGTGCCTCACTTCCCGGGACAGGGGACCATGGCTACACCTTC; CDR3: CASLPGTGDHGYTF
D: -; J: TRBJ1-1; size: -; V: TRBV6-5; DNA: TGTGCCAGCAGTTACGCAGGGGTTAACACTGAAGCTTTCTTT; CDR3: CASSYAGVNTEAFF
D: -; J: TRBJ1-2; size: -; V: TRBV11-2; DNA: TGTGCCAGCAGCACAAGCGGCGGGGCCGGTAACTATGGCTACACCTTC; CDR3: CASSTSGGAGNYGYTF
D: -; J: TRBJ2-2; size: -; V: TRBV5-1; DNA: TGCGCCAGCAGCTTGGTCCCAGGGTCGAACACCGGGGAGCTGTTTTTT; CDR3: CASSLVPGSNTGELFF
D: -; J: TRBJ1-2; size: -; V: TRBV10-3; DNA: TGTGCCATCAGTCCCCCTCGGCAGGGTGGCGGCTACACCTTC; CDR3: CAISPPRQGGGYTF
D: -; J: TRBJ2-1; size: few; V: TRBV9; DNA: TGTGCCAGCAGCGGGTCTTCACAGGGCTACAATGAGCAGTTCTTC; CDR3: CASSGSSQGYNEQFF
D: -; J: TRBJ1-1; size: -; V: TRBV4-1; DNA: TGCGCCAGCAGCCAAGCCCCGGAGAGAGTCGCTTTCTTT; CDR3: CASSQAPERVAFF
D: TRBD1; J: TRBJ2-3; size: few; V: TRBV6-4; DNA: TGTGCCAGCAGTGGGGGACAGGAGACAGATACGCAGTATTTT; CDR3: CASSGGQETDTQYF
D: TRBD2; J: TRBJ2-1; size: once; V: TRBV15; DNA: TGTGCCACCAGCAGAGAGTGGGGGGGTGAGCAGTTCTTC; CDR3: CATSREWGGEQFF
D: TRBD1; J: TRBJ1-5; size: -; V: TRBV7-9; DNA: TGTGCCAGCAGCTTAACAGGGGGCCTGAATCAGCCCCAGCATTTT; CDR3: CASSLTGGLNQPQHF
D: -; J: TRBJ2-1; size: -; V: TRBV10-2; DNA: TGCGCCAGCAGGGCGGATACCTACAATGAGCAGTTCTTC; CDR3: CASRADTYNEQFF
D: -; J: TRBJ1-1; size: -; V: TRBV7-9; DNA: TGTTCCAGCAGCTTAGGGGGGGTCACTGAAGCTTTCTTT; CDR3: CSSSLGGVTEAFF
D: -; J: TRBJ1-2; size: -; V: TRBV18; DNA: TGTGCCAGCTCACCAGGGACATCAGGGAACTATGGCTACACCTTC; CDR3: CASSPGTSGNYGYTF
D: TRBD2; J: TRBJ2-1; size: few; V: TRBV5-5; DNA: TGTGCCAGCAGCTTGATGTCGGCTAGCGGGGGCAATGAGCAGTTCTTC; CDR3: CASSLMSASGGNEQFF
D: -; J: TRBJ2-7; size: -; V: TRBV9; DNA: TGTGCCAGCAGCGTAGCATGGAGGTCAGAGCAGTACTTC; CDR3: CASSVAWRSEQYF
D: TRBD2; J: TRBJ2-7; size: few; V: TRBV5-1; DNA: TGCGCCAGCAGCTTGGATGCTAGCGGGGGGGTGGCGCAGTACTTC; CDR3: CASSLDASGGVAQYF
D: TRBD1; J: TRBJ1-2; size: -; V: TRBV27; DNA: TGTGCCAGCAGTTTATTGCCCGACAGGGGCGTAGGCTACACCTTC; CDR3: CASSLLPDRGVGYTF
D: TRBD2; J: TRBJ2-5; size: -; V: TRBV9; DNA: TGTGCCAGCAGCGTAGCCAGCGGGGGGGCCCAAGAGACCCAGTACTTC; CDR3: CASSVASGGAQETQYF
D: -; J: TRBJ1-1; size: -; V: TRBV19; DNA: TGTGCCAGTGGCCGGCCAGGGACTGAAGCTTTCTTT; CDR3: CASGRPGTEAFF